Listed below are T cell receptor beta chains from one sample, sequenced in a study of blood T cell repertoires in COVID-19. Method: immunoSEQ multiplex PCR; TCRdb's copy keeps in-frame clones and lacks some. The sample carries 150,000 or so clones, about four fifths recorded once. The specimen was peripheral blood. These receptors all stem from a man aged 35 to 55 who had recovered from COVID-19. Both conserved end residues are part of each CDR3. A D gene is named only where the DNA matches it firmly. Size is stated for part of the rows, as once, few or many counts, or as a class when the clone is expanded.

clone_size	j_call	d_call	v_call	cdr3_aa	cdr3_nt
-	TRBJ2-2	-	TRBV25-1	CASTRGGGTGELFF	TGTGCCAGCACCCGGGGAGGAGGGACCGGGGAGCTGTTTTTT
once	TRBJ2-5	TRBD2	TRBV5-8	CASSPWTSGKETQYF	TGTGCCAGCAGCCCATGGACTAGCGGGAAGGAGACCCAGTACTTC
-	TRBJ2-2	-	TRBV7-2	CASSLVGAVLTGELFF	TGTGCCAGCAGCTTAGTAGGGGCCGTCCTCACCGGGGAGCTGTTTTTT
once	TRBJ2-3	-	TRBV24-1	CATSESGEDTQYF	TGTGCCACCAGTGAGTCAGGCGAGGATACGCAGTATTTT
-	TRBJ2-5	-	TRBV24-1	CATSDFGRGGTETQYF	TGTGCCACCAGTGATTTCGGTCGGGGAGGAACGGAGACCCAGTACTTC
-	TRBJ2-7	TRBD2	TRBV5-6	CASSSPQAGVRHEQYF	TGTGCCAGCAGCTCCCCCCAGGCGGGAGTGAGACACGAGCAGTACTTC
-	TRBJ1-2	TRBD1	TRBV9	CASSGATGDGYTF	TGTGCCAGCAGCGGTGCGACAGGGGATGGCTACACCTTC
-	TRBJ2-5	-	TRBV6-5	CASSYFGVETQYF	TGTGCCAGCAGTTACTTCGGGGTAGAGACCCAGTACTTC
-	TRBJ2-7	-	TRBV6-6	CASSKDSYEQYF	TGTGCCAGCAGTAAAGACAGCTACGAGCAGTACTTC
-	TRBJ2-4	TRBD1	TRBV11-3	CASRATGGDIQYF	TGTGCCAGCAGGGCGACAGGGGGAGACATTCAGTACTTC
-	TRBJ2-7	TRBD2	TRBV7-8	CASSLGLAGDISYEQYF	TGTGCCAGCAGCTTAGGATTAGCGGGAGACATCTCCTACGAGCAGTACTTC
-	TRBJ1-6	TRBD1	TRBV28	CASTGQGSSPLHF	TGTGCCAGCACGGGACAGGGGAGCTCACCCCTCCACTTT
-	TRBJ1-5	-	TRBV19	CASRPRQLPHQPQHF	TGTGCCAGTAGGCCAAGACAGTTACCTCATCAGCCCCAGCATTTT
few	TRBJ2-1	TRBD1	TRBV11-1	CASSFDRGQFF	TGTGCCAGCAGCTTCGACAGGGGACAGTTCTTC
-	TRBJ1-1	-	TRBV7-9	CASSLGGRTEAFF	TGTGCCAGCAGCTTAGGGGGCCGCACTGAAGCTTTCTTT
-	TRBJ1-5	TRBD1	TRBV29-1	CSVGQGRQPQHF	TGCAGCGTCGGACAGGGAAGGCAGCCCCAGCATTTT
-	TRBJ1-4	-	TRBV28	CASTWTVRGEKLFF	TGTGCCAGCACTTGGACAGTAAGGGGTGAAAAACTGTTTTTT
-	TRBJ1-3	-	TRBV10-3	CARHPLNTIYF	TGTGCCAGACACCCCCTAAACACCATATATTTT
many	TRBJ2-2	-	TRBV7-2	CASSLVVAGELFF	TGTGCCAGCAGCTTAGTGGTAGCCGGGGAGCTGTTTTTT
-	TRBJ2-3	-	TRBV20-1	CSAWKEAGQYF	TGCAGTGCTTGGAAGGAGGCGGGTCAGTATTTT
-	TRBJ1-2	TRBD1	TRBV11-3	CASSVTGNYGYTF	TGTGCCAGCAGCGTGACAGGGAACTATGGCTACACCTTC
-	TRBJ1-2	-	TRBV5-5	CASSFQGFEETFAGYTF	TGTGCCAGCAGCTTCCAGGGGTTCGAGGAAACATTCGCTGGCTACACCTTC
-	TRBJ2-7	-	TRBV4-2	CASSGGSPSEQYF	TGTGCCAGCAGCGGCGGTTCACCATCCGAGCAGTACTTC
-	TRBJ2-1	-	TRBV10-3	CAISEGRGSYNEQFF	TGTGCCATCAGTGAGGGACGGGGATCCTACAATGAGCAGTTCTTC
-	TRBJ2-7	TRBD2	TRBV4-1	CASSHQGLAYTYEQYF	TGCGCCAGCAGCCACCAGGGACTAGCGTATACCTACGAGCAGTACTTC